The rows below give T cell receptor beta chains drawn from one sample of a study of cytotoxic CD8 clonotypes in ibrutinib-treated CLL. The data were produced by immunoSEQ multiplex PCR, yet TCRdb's version contains in-frame clones alone and is incomplete. Among 90,000 to 95,000 clones listed, 60% to 80% were seen once. Sequencing used PBMCs, obtained after 24 months of ibrutinib treatment. The receptors were sampled from a human donor with chronic lymphocytic leukemia. CDR3s include the opening cysteine and the closing phenylalanine or tryptophan. The order of the fields is clone size, J gene, V gene, CDR3 protein. Size tells how often a clone was seen (once, few, many) or the class of an expanded clone, and some rows leave it out.

few,TRBJ2-7,TRBV5-6,CASSWDRGHEQYF
many,TRBJ1-1,TRBV19,CASSTQGTEAFF
NA,TRBJ1-2,TRBV4-3,CASSQAQTGGYGYTF
NA,TRBJ2-1,TRBV7-9,CASSPIEVAYNEQFF
NA,TRBJ2-2,TRBV6-5,CASSSDRMNTGELFF
NA,TRBJ1-5,TRBV5-1,CASSLAGVGQPQHF
NA,TRBJ1-2,TRBV28,CASSLGQGNYGYTF
NA,TRBJ1-1,TRBV7-8,CASSGGLSNTEAFF
few,TRBJ2-7,TRBV25-1,CASTSGSSYEQYF
once,TRBJ2-7,TRBV6-5,CASRIGNHGYEQYF
NA,TRBJ2-7,TRBV13,CASSSGTSGSYEQYF
NA,TRBJ2-1,TRBV6-5,CASQRDKRDEQFF
NA,TRBJ1-3,TRBV2,CASSAQTGSGNTIYF
NA,TRBJ2-2,TRBV7-3,CASSPRTTGELFF
few,TRBJ1-1,TRBV18,CASSPRQGNTEAFF
NA,TRBJ1-1,TRBV4-2,CASSRRGQGNFAEAFF
many,TRBJ1-2,TRBV7-9,CASSPDGGSYGYTF
few,TRBJ1-6,TRBV9,CASSVGVRDRGREPLHF
NA,TRBJ1-2,TRBV5-8,CASSFGGANYGYTF
once,TRBJ1-1,TRBV2,CASSGPTNTEAFF
NA,TRBJ1-3,TRBV5-1,CASSLGSGLGNTIYF
NA,TRBJ1-2,TRBV5-1,CASSLGVTTGPRGYTF
NA,TRBJ1-2,TRBV2,CANQLSGGYGYTF
NA,TRBJ1-2,TRBV28,CASRVSGVTGYTF
NA,TRBJ1-4,TRBV19,CASRTGTKNEKLFF
NA,TRBJ1-2,TRBV7-3,CASSITGSSPAYTF
NA,TRBJ1-5,TRBV6-6,CASSYTGSNQPQHF
NA,TRBJ2-7,TRBV6-1,CASSEARLAGAEQYF
NA,TRBJ2-1,TRBV6-1,CASSELHGPYNEQFF
few,TRBJ2-1,TRBV28,CASSWDRGEGGSSYNEQFF